This T cell receptor (beta chain) was retrieved from a study of T cell responses to AZD1222 COVID-19 vaccine. The CDR3 is 14 residues long. In germline, CDR1 is SEHNR, CDR2 FQNEAQ (reference sequence). V dropped 3 bases and J dropped 2; count of bases not matched to a gene: 3. Sequencing was performed with immunoSEQ multiplex PCR; in TCRdb, only in-frame clones are kept and a portion is missing. The sample shows 150,000 to 200,000 clones, about 91% of them seen only once. This sequence joins TRBV7-9 and TRBJ1-1, with TRBD1 identical over 7 bases. The sequence was obtained from an adult who received the AZD1222 COVID-19 vaccine. The sequencing used peripheral blood, collected 28 days after the second AZD1222 dose. CDR3 in DNA: TGTGCCAGCAGCTTTGGACAGGCAAACACTGAAGCTTTCTTT. Translation: CASSFGQANTEAFF.